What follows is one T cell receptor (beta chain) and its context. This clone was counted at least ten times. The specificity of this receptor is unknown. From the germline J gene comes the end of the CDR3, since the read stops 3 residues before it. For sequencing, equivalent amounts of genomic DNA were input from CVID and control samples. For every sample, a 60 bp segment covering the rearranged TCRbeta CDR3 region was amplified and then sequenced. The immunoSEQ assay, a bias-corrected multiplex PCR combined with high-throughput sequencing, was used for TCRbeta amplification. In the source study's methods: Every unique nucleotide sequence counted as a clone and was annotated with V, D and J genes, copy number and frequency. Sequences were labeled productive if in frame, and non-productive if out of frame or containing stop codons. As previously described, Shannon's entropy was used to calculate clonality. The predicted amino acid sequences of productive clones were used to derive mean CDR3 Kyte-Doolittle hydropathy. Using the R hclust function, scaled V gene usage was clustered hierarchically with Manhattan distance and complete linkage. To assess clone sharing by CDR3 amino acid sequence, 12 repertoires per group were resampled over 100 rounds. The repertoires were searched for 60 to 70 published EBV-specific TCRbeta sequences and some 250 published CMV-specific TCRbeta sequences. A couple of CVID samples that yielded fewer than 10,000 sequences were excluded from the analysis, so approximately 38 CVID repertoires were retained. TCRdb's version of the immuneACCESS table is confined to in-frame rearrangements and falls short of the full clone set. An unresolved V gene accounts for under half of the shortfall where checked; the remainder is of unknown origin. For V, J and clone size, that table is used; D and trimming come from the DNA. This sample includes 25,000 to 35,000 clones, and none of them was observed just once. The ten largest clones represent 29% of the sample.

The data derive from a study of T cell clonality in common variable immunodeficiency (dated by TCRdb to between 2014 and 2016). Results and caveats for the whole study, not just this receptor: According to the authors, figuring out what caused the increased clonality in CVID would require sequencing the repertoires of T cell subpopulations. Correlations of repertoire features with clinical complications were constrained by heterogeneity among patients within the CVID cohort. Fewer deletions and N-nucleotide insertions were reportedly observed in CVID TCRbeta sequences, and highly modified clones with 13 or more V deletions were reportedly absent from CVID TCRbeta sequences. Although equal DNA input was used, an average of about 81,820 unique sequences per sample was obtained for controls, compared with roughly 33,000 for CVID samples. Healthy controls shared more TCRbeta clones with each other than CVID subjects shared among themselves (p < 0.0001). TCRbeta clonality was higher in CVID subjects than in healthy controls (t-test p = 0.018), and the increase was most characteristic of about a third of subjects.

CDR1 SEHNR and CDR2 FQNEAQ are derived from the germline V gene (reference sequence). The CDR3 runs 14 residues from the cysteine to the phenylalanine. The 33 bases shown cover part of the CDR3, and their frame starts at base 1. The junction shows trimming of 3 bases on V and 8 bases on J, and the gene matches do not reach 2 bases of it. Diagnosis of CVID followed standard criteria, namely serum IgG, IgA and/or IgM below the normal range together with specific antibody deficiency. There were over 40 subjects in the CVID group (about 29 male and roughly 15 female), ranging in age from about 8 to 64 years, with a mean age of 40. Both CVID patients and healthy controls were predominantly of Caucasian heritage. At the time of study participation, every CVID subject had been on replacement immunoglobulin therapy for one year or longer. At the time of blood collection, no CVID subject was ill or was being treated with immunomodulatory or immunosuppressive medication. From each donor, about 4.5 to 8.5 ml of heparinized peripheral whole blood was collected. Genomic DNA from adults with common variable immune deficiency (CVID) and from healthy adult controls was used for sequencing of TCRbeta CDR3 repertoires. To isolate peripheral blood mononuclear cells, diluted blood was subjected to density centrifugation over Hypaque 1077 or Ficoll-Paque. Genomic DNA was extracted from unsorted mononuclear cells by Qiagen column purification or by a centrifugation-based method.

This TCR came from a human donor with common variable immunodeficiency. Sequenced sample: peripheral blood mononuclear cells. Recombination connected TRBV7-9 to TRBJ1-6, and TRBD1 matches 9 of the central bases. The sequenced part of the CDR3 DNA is TGTGCCAGCAGCTTGGGACAGGGTTATTCACCC. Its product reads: CASSLGQGYSP. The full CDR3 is CASSLGQGYSPLHF.